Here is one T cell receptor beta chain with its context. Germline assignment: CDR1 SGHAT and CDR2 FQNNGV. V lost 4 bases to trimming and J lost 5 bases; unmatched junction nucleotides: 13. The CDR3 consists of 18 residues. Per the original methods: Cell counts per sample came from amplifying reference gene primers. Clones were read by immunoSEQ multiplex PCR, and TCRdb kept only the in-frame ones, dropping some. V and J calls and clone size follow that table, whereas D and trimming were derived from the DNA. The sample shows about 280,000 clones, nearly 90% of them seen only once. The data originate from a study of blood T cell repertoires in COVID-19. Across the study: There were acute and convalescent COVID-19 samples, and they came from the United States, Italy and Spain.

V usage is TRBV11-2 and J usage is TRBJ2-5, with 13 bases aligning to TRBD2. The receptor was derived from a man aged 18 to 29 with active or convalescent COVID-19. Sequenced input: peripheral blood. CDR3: CASSSSGTSGALGETQYF. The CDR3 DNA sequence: TGTGCCAGCAGCTCCTCCGGGACTAGCGGGGCTCTGGGGGAGACCCAGTACTTC.